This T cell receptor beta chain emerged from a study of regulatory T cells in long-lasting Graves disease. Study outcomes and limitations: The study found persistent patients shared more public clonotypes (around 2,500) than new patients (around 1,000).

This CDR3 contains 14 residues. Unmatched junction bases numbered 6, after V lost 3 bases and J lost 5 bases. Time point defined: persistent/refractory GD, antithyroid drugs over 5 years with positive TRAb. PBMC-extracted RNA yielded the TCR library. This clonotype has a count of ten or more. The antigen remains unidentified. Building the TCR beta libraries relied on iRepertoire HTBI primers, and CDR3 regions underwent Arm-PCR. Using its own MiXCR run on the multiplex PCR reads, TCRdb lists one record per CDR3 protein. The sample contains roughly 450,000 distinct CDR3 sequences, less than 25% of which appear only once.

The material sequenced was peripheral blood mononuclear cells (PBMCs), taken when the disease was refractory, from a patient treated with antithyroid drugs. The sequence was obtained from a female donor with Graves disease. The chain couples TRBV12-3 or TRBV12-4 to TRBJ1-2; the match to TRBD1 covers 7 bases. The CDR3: CASSFRGRGYGYTF. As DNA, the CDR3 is TGTGCCAGCAGTTTCAGGGGGAGAGGGTATGGCTACACCTTC.